This is a list of T cell receptor beta chains from one sample in a study of shared clonotypes between healthy human individuals. TCRdb's copy holds only in-frame clones and misses some; the assay was immunoSEQ multiplex PCR. This table holds about 360,000 clones, less than 85% found once. The material sequenced was memory CD4+ T cells sorted from blood. Every receptor here comes from a man aged 30 to 45 in good health. Each CDR3 is given with its conserved first and last residue. Each record gives: CDR3 protein, CDR3 DNA, V gene, J gene, clone size, D gene. A D gene is named only where the DNA matches it firmly. Not all rows give a size; the values are once, few, many and, for expanded clones, a class.

CDR3aa: CASEHSHNQPQHF
CDR3nt: TGTGCCAGCGAACATAGTCACAATCAGCCCCAGCATTTT
v_gene: TRBV19
j_gene: TRBJ1-5
abundance: many
d_gene: .

CDR3aa: CASSLVPGTNTGELFF
CDR3nt: TGTGCCAGCAGCTTAGTCCCGGGCACGAACACCGGGGAGCTGTTTTTT
v_gene: TRBV7-6
j_gene: TRBJ2-2
abundance: .
d_gene: .

CDR3aa: CASSPLLGAQGTQYF
CDR3nt: TGTGCCAGCAGCCCCCTTCTCGGGGCGCAGGGGACCCAGTACTTC
v_gene: TRBV9
j_gene: TRBJ2-5
abundance: few
d_gene: .

CDR3aa: CASSYFGQGAEGYTF
CDR3nt: TGTGCCAGCAGTTACTTTGGACAGGGGGCCGAAGGCTACACCTTC
v_gene: TRBV6-6
j_gene: TRBJ1-2
abundance: once
d_gene: TRBD1

CDR3aa: CASSQDFGDRQFF
CDR3nt: TGTGCCAGCAGCCAAGATTTCGGGGACAGGCAGTTCTTC
v_gene: TRBV14
j_gene: TRBJ2-1
abundance: .
d_gene: TRBD1

CDR3aa: CASSDQGGRLLNQPQHF
CDR3nt: TGTGCCAGCAGTGACCAGGGGGGCCGCCTCCTCAATCAGCCCCAGCATTTT
v_gene: TRBV6-1
j_gene: TRBJ1-5
abundance: .
d_gene: TRBD1

CDR3aa: CASSPGTGPSSTDTQYF
CDR3nt: TGTGCCAGCAGCCCGGGGACTGGTCCCTCTAGCACAGATACGCAGTATTTT
v_gene: TRBV5-4
j_gene: TRBJ2-3
abundance: .
d_gene: .

CDR3aa: CASSRNSGRLADTQYF
CDR3nt: TGTGCCAGCAGCAGAAATAGCGGGAGGTTGGCAGATACGCAGTATTTT
v_gene: TRBV5-5
j_gene: TRBJ2-3
abundance: once
d_gene: TRBD2

CDR3aa: CASSPGGDAGIQYF
CDR3nt: TGCGCCAGCAGCCCCGGGGGGGACGCGGGCATTCAGTACTTC
v_gene: TRBV5-1
j_gene: TRBJ2-4
abundance: many
d_gene: TRBD2

CDR3aa: CASREQGATYNEQFF
CDR3nt: TGTGCCAGCAGAGAACAGGGGGCTACCTACAATGAGCAGTTCTTC
v_gene: TRBV6-5
j_gene: TRBJ2-1
abundance: few
d_gene: TRBD1

CDR3aa: CASSWDPNYGYTF
CDR3nt: TGTGCCAGCAGCTGGGACCCTAACTATGGCTACACCTTC
v_gene: TRBV11-2
j_gene: TRBJ1-2
abundance: .
d_gene: .

CDR3aa: CASSLKAVSSYEQYF
CDR3nt: TGTGCCAGCAGCTTAAAGGCAGTGAGCTCCTACGAGCAGTACTTC
v_gene: TRBV5-4
j_gene: TRBJ2-7
abundance: .
d_gene: .

CDR3aa: CASGIWGAYEQYF
CDR3nt: TGTGCTAGTGGTATCTGGGGGGCCTACGAGCAGTACTTC
v_gene: TRBV12-5
j_gene: TRBJ2-7
abundance: .
d_gene: .

CDR3aa: CASSSGLAGMQYF
CDR3nt: TGTGCCAGTAGTTCTGGACTAGCCGGAATGCAGTATTTT
v_gene: TRBV19
j_gene: TRBJ2-3
abundance: .
d_gene: TRBD2

CDR3aa: CASSVARVVYNEQFF
CDR3nt: TGTGCCAGCAGTGTGGCCAGGGTAGTATACAATGAGCAGTTCTTC
v_gene: TRBV6-1
j_gene: TRBJ2-1
abundance: .
d_gene: .

CDR3aa: CASSGAGLQPNIQYF
CDR3nt: TGTGCCAGCAGTGGGGCGGGACTCCAACCCAACATTCAGTACTTC
v_gene: TRBV6-1
j_gene: TRBJ2-4
abundance: .
d_gene: .

CDR3aa: CASSYKSPSRSNEQFF
CDR3nt: TGTGCCAGCAGTTACAAGTCGCCTAGCAGATCGAATGAGCAGTTCTTC
v_gene: TRBV6-5
j_gene: TRBJ2-1
abundance: .
d_gene: .

CDR3aa: CASSPTSRAFGAQYF
CDR3nt: TGTGCCAGCAGTCCTACATCTAGGGCCTTCGGGGCCCAGTACTTC
v_gene: TRBV27
j_gene: TRBJ2-5
abundance: once
d_gene: .

CDR3aa: CASSELETQYF
CDR3nt: TGTGCCAGCAGTGAACTAGAGACCCAGTACTTC
v_gene: TRBV28
j_gene: TRBJ2-5
abundance: .
d_gene: .

CDR3aa: CASSTTDSATGNTIYF
CDR3nt: TGTGCCAGCAGCACCACGGACAGTGCGACTGGAAACACCATATATTTT
v_gene: TRBV21-1
j_gene: TRBJ1-3
abundance: .
d_gene: .

CDR3aa: CASREPGGGSHEQYF
CDR3nt: TGTGCCAGCAGGGAACCGGGTGGAGGGTCCCACGAGCAGTACTTC
v_gene: TRBV5-6
j_gene: TRBJ2-7
abundance: few
d_gene: .

CDR3aa: CASSEQDSGIWANVLTF
CDR3nt: TGTGCCAGCAGTGAACAAGACTCGGGGATCTGGGCCAACGTCCTGACTTTC
v_gene: TRBV6-1
j_gene: TRBJ2-6
abundance: few
d_gene: .

CDR3aa: CATSRGGVSNQPQHF
CDR3nt: TGTGCCACCAGCAGAGGAGGGGTTTCCAATCAGCCCCAGCATTTT
v_gene: TRBV15
j_gene: TRBJ1-5
abundance: many
d_gene: .

CDR3aa: CAISLGGAQETQYF
CDR3nt: TGTGCCATCAGCCTCGGGGGCGCTCAAGAGACCCAGTACTTC
v_gene: TRBV10-3
j_gene: TRBJ2-5
abundance: .
d_gene: .

CDR3aa: CASSATGGYNEQFF
CDR3nt: TGTGCCAGCAGCGCAACTGGGGGCTACAATGAGCAGTTCTTC
v_gene: TRBV11-3
j_gene: TRBJ2-1
abundance: many
d_gene: .

CDR3aa: CSVAYLISYNEQFF
CDR3nt: TGCAGCGTCGCTTACCTTATCTCCTACAATGAGCAGTTCTTC
v_gene: TRBV29-1
j_gene: TRBJ2-1
abundance: .
d_gene: .

CDR3aa: CASSLTGQGLYEQYF
CDR3nt: TGTGCCAGCAGTTTAACGGGACAGGGGCTCTACGAGCAGTACTTC
v_gene: TRBV28
j_gene: TRBJ2-7
abundance: .
d_gene: TRBD1

CDR3aa: CASSLPGSYNEQFF
CDR3nt: TGTGCCAGCTCGCTGCCGGGCTCCTACAATGAGCAGTTCTTC
v_gene: TRBV18
j_gene: TRBJ2-1
abundance: .
d_gene: .

CDR3aa: CASSLRDLNSNQPQHF
CDR3nt: TGTGCCAGCAGCTTACGGGACCTTAATAGCAATCAGCCCCAGCATTTT
v_gene: TRBV7-8
j_gene: TRBJ1-5
abundance: few
d_gene: .

CDR3aa: CASSPAPVGETQYF
CDR3nt: TGTGCCAGTAGTCCGGCCCCCGTTGGAGAGACCCAGTACTTC
v_gene: TRBV19
j_gene: TRBJ2-5
abundance: .
d_gene: .

CDR3aa: CASSAQGALTDTQYF
CDR3nt: TGTGCCAGCAGCGCACAGGGGGCCCTCACAGATACGCAGTATTTT
v_gene: TRBV11-3
j_gene: TRBJ2-3
abundance: .
d_gene: TRBD1